Listed below are T cell receptor beta chains from one sample, sequenced in a study of shared clonotypes between healthy human individuals. Using immunoSEQ multiplex PCR, the repertoire was profiled, and TCRdb retains in-frame clones only, with some absent. The sample yields 800,000 to 1,200,000 clones, 75% to 85% seen once. The sequenced material came from memory CD4+ T cells from PBMCs. The source of these receptors is a man between 18 and 29 years old in good health. Some clones in this sample may be carry-over from other donors' samples. The CDR3 runs from the conserved cysteine through the conserved F or W. A D gene is named only where the DNA matches it firmly. The size field is filled for only some rows; it gives once, few, many or a size class.

TRBV14,TRBJ2-1,.,TRBD2,CASSQESSGRGYEQFF,TGTGCCAGCAGCCAAGAATCCAGCGGGAGGGGGTATGAGCAGTTCTTC
TRBV5-4,TRBJ2-5,.,TRBD2,CASSLSASGQETQYF,TGTGCCAGCAGCTTGTCGGCTAGCGGACAAGAGACCCAGTACTTC
TRBV5-8,TRBJ1-5,.,.,CASLRRGPLLDQPQHF,TGTGCGTCCCTCCGACGGGGGCCCTTGTTGGATCAGCCCCAGCATTTT
TRBV7-8,TRBJ1-1,.,.,CASSPRSTEAFF,TGTGCCAGCAGCCCGAGGAGCACTGAAGCTTTCTTT
TRBV7-9,TRBJ1-1,.,.,CASSFGHTEAFF,TGTGCCAGCAGCTTTGGACATACTGAAGCTTTCTTT
TRBV10-3,TRBJ2-1,few,TRBD2,CATYSGLAGGSSYNEQFF,TGTGCCACCTATTCGGGACTAGCGGGAGGGAGCTCCTACAATGAGCAGTTCTTC
TRBV6-1,TRBJ1-1,.,.,CASSERAYTEAFF,TGTGCCAGCAGTGAACGGGCCTATACTGAAGCTTTCTTT
TRBV30,TRBJ1-2,few,.,CAWSVRGSGDYGYTF,TGTGCCTGGAGTGTACGCGGCTCGGGAGACTATGGCTACACCTTC
TRBV6-1,TRBJ1-5,.,.,CASSEVRQPQHF,TGTGCCAGCAGTGAAGTTCGGCAGCCCCAGCATTTT
TRBV28,TRBJ2-7,many,.,CASSLRGTPSYEQYF,TGTGCCAGCAGTTTAAGAGGGACACCTTCCTACGAGCAGTACTTC
TRBV30,TRBJ2-7,many,TRBD2,CAWSVSYGRGKARYEQYF,TGTGCCTGGAGTGTATCTTATGGGAGGGGAAAAGCTCGCTACGAGCAGTACTTC
TRBV18,TRBJ1-1,.,TRBD1,CASSPSGQGGTEAFF,TGTGCCAGCTCACCATCGGGACAGGGAGGCACTGAAGCTTTCTTT
TRBV7-3,TRBJ2-2,few,TRBD2,CASSPPGAGGPLAGELFF,TGTGCCAGCAGCCCCCCGGGAGCGGGAGGGCCTCTGGCCGGGGAGCTGTTTTTT
TRBV6-1,TRBJ1-4,few,.,CASRLVVGEKLFF,TGTGCCAGCAGGCTGGTTGTCGGAGAAAAACTGTTTTTT
TRBV11-2,TRBJ2-7,.,TRBD2,CASSLAGPTGEQYF,TGTGCCAGCAGCCTAGCGGGCCCTACGGGGGAGCAGTACTTC
TRBV9,TRBJ2-3,.,.,CASSVGGTSDTQYF,TGTGCCAGCAGCGTAGGAGGGACTTCAGATACGCAGTATTTT
TRBV5-1,TRBJ2-7,.,.,CASSLAMGNPQVYEQYF,TGCGCCAGCAGCTTGGCCATGGGAAACCCCCAAGTCTACGAGCAGTACTTC
TRBV11-2,TRBJ2-2,.,TRBD2,CASSPSAGVNTGELFF,TGTGCCAGCAGCCCTAGTGCGGGGGTGAACACCGGGGAGCTGTTTTTT
TRBV7-2,TRBJ2-2,.,TRBD2,CASSLRSGLPTGELFF,TGTGCCAGCAGCCTACGATCGGGACTACCCACCGGGGAGCTGTTTTTT
TRBV27,TRBJ2-1,few,TRBD2,CASSPQLAGVGEQFF,TGTGCCAGCAGTCCCCAGTTAGCGGGAGTTGGGGAGCAGTTCTTC
TRBV11-2,TRBJ1-4,.,TRBD1,CASSPRTGGEKLFF,TGTGCCAGCAGCCCACGGACAGGGGGTGAAAAACTGTTTTTT
TRBV5-4,TRBJ1-4,.,.,CASSSRTEENEKLFF,TGTGCCAGCAGCTCACGGACGGAAGAGAATGAAAAACTGTTTTTT
TRBV7-2,TRBJ2-3,few,.,CASSLSEDTQYF,TGTGCCAGCAGCCTTAGCGAGGATACGCAGTATTTT
TRBV19,TRBJ1-1,.,TRBD1,CASQPLDRSITEAFF,TGTGCCAGCCAACCATTGGACAGGTCTATCACTGAAGCTTTCTTT
TRBV12-5,TRBJ1-1,.,.,CASGPEEGTEAFF,TGTGCTAGTGGTCCCGAGGAGGGAACTGAAGCTTTCTTT
TRBV5-1,TRBJ2-3,.,TRBD1,CASKGQGRDTQYF,TGCGCCAGCAAGGGACAGGGGCGAGATACGCAGTATTTT
TRBV7-2,TRBJ1-4,few,.,CASSLRKGIWEKLFF,TGTGCCAGCAGCTTAAGAAAGGGAATTTGGGAAAAACTGTTTTTT
TRBV29-1,TRBJ1-2,.,.,CSAGGSNYGYTF,TGCAGCGCGGGAGGATCTAACTATGGCTACACCTTC
TRBV10-3,TRBJ1-2,.,TRBD1,CAIRGQNSNYGYTF,TGTGCCATCAGGGGACAGAACTCTAACTATGGCTACACCTTC
TRBV28,TRBJ2-7,.,TRBD1,CATLDRGFYEQYF,TGTGCCACACTGGACAGGGGTTTCTACGAGCAGTACTTC
TRBV7-2,TRBJ2-7,once,TRBD1,CASSLDPGQGGDGYEQYF,TGTGCCAGCAGCTTAGATCCGGGACAGGGGGGGGACGGCTACGAGCAGTACTTC
TRBV5-4,TRBJ1-1,few,.,CASTRQGGQVGRGTEAFF,TGTGCCAGCACTAGACAAGGGGGTCAGGTGGGGCGAGGGACTGAAGCTTTCTTT
TRBV18,TRBJ2-7,.,.,CASSGGRVAGPDEQYF,TGTGCCAGCTCCGGGGGCCGGGTAGCGGGCCCTGACGAGCAGTACTTC
TRBV11-2,TRBJ2-1,.,TRBD1,CASSQGQGVYVGNEQFF,TGTGCCAGCAGCCAGGGACAGGGGGTTTATGTTGGCAATGAGCAGTTCTTC
TRBV6-5,TRBJ1-1,.,.,CASRRTAGRAEAFF,TGTGCCAGCAGGAGAACGGCGGGGCGAGCTGAAGCTTTCTTT
TRBV2,TRBJ1-2,.,TRBD1,CASSQGTGGGYTF,TGTGCCAGCAGCCAAGGGACAGGAGGGGGCTACACCTTC
TRBV5-8,TRBJ2-3,.,TRBD1,CASSPGQGADTQYF,TGTGCCAGCAGCCCGGGACAGGGGGCAGATACGCAGTATTTT